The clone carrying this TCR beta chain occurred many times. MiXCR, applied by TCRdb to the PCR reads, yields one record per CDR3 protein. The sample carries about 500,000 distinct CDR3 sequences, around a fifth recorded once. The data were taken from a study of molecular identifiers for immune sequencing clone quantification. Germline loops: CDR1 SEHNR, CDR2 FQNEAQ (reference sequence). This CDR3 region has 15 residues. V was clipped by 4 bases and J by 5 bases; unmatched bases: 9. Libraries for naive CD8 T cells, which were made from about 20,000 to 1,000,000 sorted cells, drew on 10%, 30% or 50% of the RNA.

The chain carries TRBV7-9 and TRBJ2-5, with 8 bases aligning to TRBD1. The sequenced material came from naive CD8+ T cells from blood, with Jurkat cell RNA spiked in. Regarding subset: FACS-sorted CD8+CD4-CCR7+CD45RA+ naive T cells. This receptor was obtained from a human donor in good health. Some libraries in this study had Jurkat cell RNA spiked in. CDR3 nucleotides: TGTGCCAGCAGCTCGCGGACAGGGCTGGAGGAGACCCAGTACTTC. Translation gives CASSSRTGLEETQYF.